The TCR beta chain under discussion was sequenced for a study of cytomegalovirus exposure and HLA in healthy donors. V shed 4 bases and J shed 7 bases, with 15 bases lying between them. Per the germline V gene, CDR1 is SGHDT and CDR2 is YYEEEE. The CDR3 consists of 14 residues. PCR amplification relied on 60 Vbeta primers (plus 13 Jbeta primers). TCRdb keeps only in-frame clones here, not all; method: immunoSEQ multiplex PCR. The data show about 130,000 clones, with about 81% seen just once and about 1% held by the top ten. The clonotype comes from a woman in her twenties or thirties in good health and CMV-seronegative. The rearrangement joins TRBV5-6 to TRBJ1-5; tentative D call: TRBD1 (6 bases). The sample consisted of PBMCs. CDR3 DNA: TGTGCCAGCAGCGGACGTGGAAGGGGGCAGCCCCAGCATTTT. Translating it yields CASSGRGRGQPQHF.